The T cell receptor (beta chain) described here comes from a study of shared clonotypes between healthy human individuals. Points from the study as a whole: Investigators collected only blood, and repertoires in tissues likely differ. In the sorted subsets, rarefaction showed sequencing was incomplete despite large depth.

To note about this clone: Its target is not known.

Germline V CDR1 and CDR2: SGHRS, YFSETQ. The CDR3 is made up of 15 amino acids. The V and J ends lost 0 bases and 5 bases, in that order; junction bases with no gene match: 7. A deep-level run was used for the assay. Repertoires were generated with immunoSEQ multiplex PCR, while TCRdb's copy carries only in-frame clones and drops some. The table includes about 1.1 million clones, roughly 80% detected once. This clonotype was obtained from a man between 18 and 35 years old in good health. Some clones in this sample may be carry-over from other donors' samples. Sequencing input: memory CD4+ T cells from PBMCs. Subset denoted: CD45RA-negative fraction. V usage is TRBV5-1 and J usage is TRBJ1-1; 7 bases are a match to TRBD1. CDR3 in amino acids: CASSLDSGGRTEAFF. The DNA of the CDR3 is TGCGCCAGCAGCTTGGATTCAGGGGGGCGTACTGAAGCTTTCTTT.